The T cell receptor (beta chain) under discussion was sequenced for a study of blood T cells in healthy people across ages. The authors ran a second PCR of about 7 to 12 cycles using a sample-barcoded 5' primer and a J-beta primer mix. MiXCR was run by TCRdb on the 5' RACE reads, yielding one entry per CDR3 protein. The sample includes about a million distinct CDR3 sequences, under 50% of them seen just once. Trimming left V 1 base short and J 5 bases short, with 9 bases between. CDR3 length: 15 amino acids. CDR1 SGHAT and CDR2 FQNNGV come from the germline V gene. This chain uses TRBV11-2 with TRBJ1-6, with no clear D. Sample: blood. The source is a man aged 30 to 39 in good health. The CDR3 sequence: CASSLGQSDNSPLHF. CDR3 DNA: TGTGCCAGCAGCTTAGGTCAGAGCGATAATTCACCCCTCCACTTT.